Detailed here is one T cell receptor beta chain. Treatment meaning: oral pan-JAK inhibitor, 5-10 mg twice daily. These data belong to a study of CD8+ T cells in alopecia areata. Study overall: Each of the treated patients was given oral tofacitinib, 5 to 10 mg twice daily, for moderate-to-severe alopecia areata.

Germline lookup yields CDR1 SQVTM and CDR2 ANQGSEA. V was trimmed by 1 base and J by 0 bases, leaving 5 bases between them. The CDR3 spans 13 residues. In each case, RNA was isolated and then reverse transcribed into cDNA as the sequencing template. Clones were sequenced by immunoSEQ multiplex PCR, and TCRdb holds only the in-frame ones, with some missing. Of roughly 100,000 clones in the sample, roughly 60% were seen once. This receptor was obtained from a human donor with alopecia areata. The chain employs TRBV29-1 and TRBJ2-3; D is perhaps TRBD1 or TRBD2 (5 bases each). Sequences were derived from CD8+ T cells sorted from blood, sampled between weeks 55 and 65, from a patient treated with tofacitinib. The CDR3 DNA follows: TGCAGCGTTGAAGGGGACAGCACAGATACGCAGTATTTT. Translation gives CSVEGDSTDTQYF.